These 26 T cell receptor beta chains were all obtained from the same sample, sequenced in a study of blood T cell repertoires in COVID-19. Some clones are missing from TCRdb's copy, which holds only in-frame ones; the method was immunoSEQ multiplex PCR. The table lists 200,000 to 250,000 clones, around three quarters of them singletons, with under 8.5% in the top ten. The sample was peripheral blood. Receptors originate from a woman between 65 and 79 years old with acute or convalescent COVID-19.

The chain has TRBV7-6 and TRBJ2-5; the match to TRBD2 covers 9 bases. With 5 bases clipped from V and 1 base from J, the junction kept 5 bases outside the gene matches. The CDR3 runs 15 residues. The V gene's germline CDR1 is SGHVS and CDR2 FNYEAQ. The CDR3 protein is CASSQSSGSQETQYF. As DNA, the CDR3 is TGTGCCAGCAGCCAAAGTAGCGGGAGCCAAGAGACCCAGTACTTC.

The chain employs TRBV9 and TRBJ2-2, with D possibly matching TRBD2 (7 bases). Germline V CDR1 and CDR2: SGDLS, YYNGEE. The CDR3 runs 15 residues. Trimming removed 2 bases at V and 5 bases at J, with 13 bases between. The CDR3 DNA follows: TGTGCCAGCAGCGTCGGGGGGCGGGAAACCGGGGAGCTGTTTTTT. Its translation: CASSVGGRETGELFF.

The V call is TRBV2, the J call TRBJ2-2, with D uncertain. Per the germline V gene, CDR1 is SNHLY and CDR2 is FYNNEI. This CDR3 region has 13 residues. V shed 4 bases and J shed 4 bases, with 7 bases lying between them. The CDR3 nucleotides read TGTGCCAGCAGTGTGGCATCCACCGGGGAGCTGTTTTTT. Protein sequence: CASSVASTGELFF.

The chain employs TRBV5-8 and TRBJ1-1, with D perhaps TRBD1 (6 bases). The length of the CDR3 is 15 residues. CDR1 and CDR2 from the germline V gene are SGHTS and YDEGEE. V lost 0 bases to trimming and J lost 1 base, with 10 bases between them. The DNA of the CDR3 is TGTGCCAGCAGCTTGGAAGGCAGGGGGAACACTGAAGCTTTCTTT. This translates into CASSLEGRGNTEAFF.

The rearrangement links TRBV5-6 to TRBJ2-5, with 14 bases fitting TRBD2. CDR3 length: 19 amino acids. The germline V gene has CDR1 SGHDT and CDR2 YYEEEE. V lost 4 bases, J lost 7 bases, and 18 bases stayed unmatched. CDR3 in DNA: TGTGCCAGCAGCCTGGACAGGACTAGCGGGGGGCTCCGGGATTGGACCCAGTACTTC. It translates to CASSLDRTSGGLRDWTQYF.

J is TRBJ2-3 and V is TRBV4-1, with a weak D call TRBD1 (6 bases). CDR3 length equals 15 residues. From germline, CDR1 is MGHRA and CDR2 YSYEKL. V was clipped by 1 base and J by 2 bases, with 10 bases between them. The CDR3 nucleotides read TGCGCCAGCAGCCAAGCCCCAGGGGACACAGATACGCAGTATTTT. It translates to CASSQAPGDTDTQYF.

The chain carries TRBV3-1 (or the pseudogene TRBV3-2) and TRBJ2-1; 10 bases fit TRBD1. The ends lost 4 bases at V and 4 bases at J; junction bases unmatched: 7. Germline loops: CDR1 LGHDT, CDR2 YNNKEL (reference sequence). There are 16 residues in the CDR3. The CDR3 coding sequence is TGTGCCAGCAGCCTTTTCCGGGACAGGGGTTACAATGAGCAGTTCTTC. This translates into CASSLFRDRGYNEQFF.

In the case of this clone: Other DNA sequences in the same sample also yield this CDR3. The chain has TRBV7-2 and TRBJ2-7, with TRBD2 identical over 8 bases. Germline values: CDR1 SGHTA, CDR2 FQGNSA. CDR3 length: 13 amino acids. The V and J ends lost 1 base and 7 bases, in that order; junction bases with no gene match: 3. The DNA of the CDR3 is TGTGCCAGCAGCTTAGATCGGGGGGGTGAGCAGTACTTC. It specifies CASSLDRGGEQYF.

This sequence joins TRBV7-2 and TRBJ1-5; perhaps TRBD1 as D (6 bases). The CDR3 is made up of 13 amino acids. Germline V gene sequence: CDR1 SGHTA, CDR2 FQGNSA. Trimming stripped 6 bases from V and 4 bases from J, with 10 bases between. CDR3 bases: TGTGCCAGCAGTGGACAGCTTAATCAGCCCCAGCATTTT. It encodes CASSGQLNQPQHF.

This clone was counted a single time. The rearrangement uses TRBV5-1 and TRBJ2-3, with TRBD2 identical over 7 bases. The CDR3 runs 14 residues. Germline V CDR1 and CDR2: SGHRS, YFSETQ. After removal of 4 bases from V and 5 bases from J, the junction contained 7 bases not matched to a gene. CDR3 amino acids: CASSSGEGGDTQYF. The CDR3 DNA follows: TGCGCCAGCAGCAGCGGGGAGGGCGGAGATACGCAGTATTTT.

This chain connects TRBV7-2 to TRBJ2-5; 7 bases agree with TRBD1. After removal of 5 bases from V and 9 bases from J, the junction contained 15 bases not matched to a gene. This CDR3 region has 15 residues. Germline CDR1 is SGHTA and CDR2 is FQGNSA. The CDR3 DNA follows: TGTGCCAGCAGCCAAGACAGGGATCTGCGACGGGCCCAGTACTTC. Translated: CASSQDRDLRRAQYF.

The CDR3 loop reads CATSRDSGYEQYV. CDR3 nucleotide sequence: TGTGCCACCAGTCGGGACTCCGGCTACGAGCAGTACGTC. V and J are TRBV15 and TRBJ2-7, with D perhaps matching TRBD2 (6 bases). CDR1 and CDR2 (germline): LNHNV, YYDKDF (reference sequence). This CDR3 comprises 13 residues. V dropped 6 bases and J dropped 3 bases, with 12 bases sitting between them.

The chain employs TRBV11-2 and TRBJ1-2; 7 bases line up with TRBD1. V trimming: 5 bases; J trimming: 8 bases; junction bases outside the gene matches: 11. Germline V lookup: CDR1 SGHAT, CDR2 FQNNGV. The CDR3 sequence is 14 residues long. DNA of the CDR3: TGTGCCAGCAGCGTCGGAACCGGGACAGAAGGCTACACCTTC. It codes for CASSVGTGTEGYTF.

The V and J genes are TRBV19 and TRBJ2-1; TRBD2 might be the D (7 bases). Trimming stripped 3 bases from V and 7 bases from J, with 16 bases between. Germline assignment: CDR1 LNHDA and CDR2 SQIVND (reference sequence). The CDR3 has 15 residues. The CDR3 sequence: CASSIGGGRRNEQFF. The CDR3 bases are TGTGCCAGTAGTATTGGGGGGGGCCGTCGGAATGAGCAGTTCTTC.

The chain combines TRBV30 with TRBJ1-2; 7 nucleotides agree with TRBD1. After removal of 2 bases from V and 2 bases from J, the junction contained 14 bases not matched to a gene. Germline CDR1 and CDR2: GTSNPN and SVGIG (reference sequence). This CDR3 is built from 17 residues. CDR3 in DNA: TGTGCCTGGAGTCTCCCTCGACAGGGCAATAGGAACTATGGCTACACCTTC. It encodes CAWSLPRQGNRNYGYTF.

This chain uses TRBV29-1 with TRBJ2-5, with 7 bases identical to TRBD1. V gave up 6 bases and J gave up 1 base; unmatched junction bases: 2. The CDR3 has 12 amino acids. CDR1 is SQVTM, CDR2 ANQGSEA, per germline. This CDR3 is CSVDRFQETQYF. CDR3 nucleotides: TGCAGCGTGGACAGGTTCCAAGAGACCCAGTACTTC. The full variable domain, rest sourced from reference TRBV29-1 and TRBJ2-5, is SAVISQKPSRDICQRGTSLTIQCQVDSQVTMMFWYRQQPGQSLTLIATANQGSEATYESGFVIDKFPISRPNLTFSTLTVSNMSPEDSSIYLCSVDRFQETQYFGPGTRLLVL.

The chain has TRBV30 and TRBJ2-4; tentatively, D is TRBD1 (6 bases). The CDR3 extends over 12 amino acids. V lost 8 bases and J lost 5, with 13 bases in between. Germline V gives CDR1 GTSNPN, CDR2 SVGIG (reference sequence). CDR3: CAADSSQNIQYF. CDR3 nucleotides: TGTGCCGCGGACAGCTCCCAAAACATTCAGTACTTC.

This clone was observed once. The CDR3 here is CASSSSGEFHTNRTYEQYF. The CDR3 coding sequence is TGTGCCAGCAGCAGCTCAGGGGAGTTCCATACCAACAGAACCTACGAGCAGTACTTC. The chain carries TRBV21-1 and TRBJ2-7; the table's D gene call, TRBD1, was not cross checked with the DNA. TRBV21-1 is designated a pseudogene. The CDR3 has 19 residues.

This chain links TRBV6-2 or TRBV6-3 with TRBJ2-2; D possibly corresponds to TRBD1 (5 bases). Between the trimmed V and J ends, which lost 5 bases and 7 bases, there was a span of 11 bases. This CDR3 has 13 amino acids. Germline CDR1 MNHEY, CDR2 SVGEGT. CDR3 bases: TGTGCCAGCAGTGTGGGGCGGTACGGGGAGCTGTTTTTT. Its translation: CASSVGRYGELFF.

This chain links TRBV5-1 with TRBJ2-7; D gene unclear. The germline gives CDR1 SGHRS, CDR2 YFSETQ. Trimming removed 0 bases from V and 7 bases from J, with 11 bases in between. This CDR3 comprises 13 residues. The CDR3 spells CASSLGQSREQYF. Here the CDR3 DNA reads TGCGCCAGCAGCTTGGGACAATCAAGAGAGCAGTACTTC.

This clone has ten or more counts. The same CDR3 also results from other DNA sequences found in this sample. The genes are TRBV11-2 and TRBJ2-2, with 9 bases lining up with TRBD1. V lost 1 base, J lost 4 bases, and 1 base stayed unmatched. The CDR3 sequence is 15 residues long. Germline CDR1 is SGHAT and CDR2 is FQNNGV. CDR3 loop: CASSLVTGGTGELFF. DNA of the CDR3: TGTGCCAGCAGCTTAGTGACAGGGGGCACCGGGGAGCTGTTTTTT.

V and J are TRBV6-1 and TRBJ2-7; the D gene is possibly TRBD2 (6 bases). V dropped 4 bases and J dropped 1 base, with 17 bases sitting between them. The germline gives CDR1 MNHNS, CDR2 SASEGT. The CDR3 has 16 residues. The DNA of the CDR3 is TGTGCCAGCAGTGTGGAGGGAAATAGGAGGTCCTACGAGCAGTACTTC. Its translation: CASSVEGNRRSYEQYF.

J is TRBJ2-1 and V is TRBV11-2, with 9 bases fitting TRBD2. The V gene's germline CDR1 is SGHAT and CDR2 FQNNGV. V lost 5 bases, J lost 5 bases, and 7 bases stayed unmatched. The CDR3 runs 15 residues. The CDR3: CASSDRGGAHNEQFF. In DNA form, the CDR3 reads TGTGCCAGCAGCGATCGCGGGGGGGCCCACAATGAGCAGTTCTTC.

The sample holds one count of this clone. This chain uses TRBV7-2 with TRBJ2-7; 11 bases agree with TRBD2. The CDR3 consists of 15 residues. V trimming: 2 bases; J trimming: 6 bases; junction bases outside the gene matches: 6. Germline-derived CDR1 and CDR2 are SGHTA and FQGNSA. CDR3 region: CASSLILAGGREQYF. As DNA, the CDR3 is TGTGCCAGCAGCTTAATCCTAGCGGGGGGCCGCGAGCAGTACTTC.

The chain links TRBV27 to TRBJ1-5; D not certain. Deletions cut 7 bases from V and 7 bases from J, with 8 bases between. There are 11 residues in the CDR3. The germline gives CDR1 MNHEY, CDR2 SMNVEV (reference sequence). The chain's CDR3 is CASTLIQPQHF. The DNA for the CDR3 is TGTGCCAGCACCCTAATACAGCCCCAGCATTTT.

The rearrangement links TRBV4-1 to TRBJ1-3, with D uncertain. This CDR3 comprises 16 residues. CDR1 is MGHRA and CDR2 is YSYEKL in the germline V gene. Trimming took 0 bases from V and 5 from J, leaving 14 bases between them. The CDR3 DNA sequence: TGCGCCAGCAGCCAAGATAGCGCGGGAAATAGAAACACCATATATTTT. Amino acid sequence: CASSQDSAGNRNTIYF.